The clone carrying this TCR beta chain has a handful of counts. Its specificity is not known. V lost 4 bases to trimming and J lost 5 bases, with 23 bases between them. The CDR3 length is 18 residues. This entry comes from a study of response to subunit inactivated influenza vaccine. TCRdb reanalysed the RT-PCR reads using MiXCR and keeps one entry per CDR3 protein. The sample includes 250,000 to 350,000 distinct CDR3 sequences, roughly 22% of them seen just once. Whole-study results and caveats: T cells newly recruited by each seasonal influenza vaccination are few, the authors suggested.

Here the sequenced sample was PBMCs from blood, taken less than 22 months after vaccination. The sequence came from a man aged 50-75 years who received an inactivated influenza vaccine. The chain couples TRBV12-3 or TRBV12-4 to TRBJ1-4; no reliable D call. CDR3 in amino acids: CASSSRGGSKDPNEKLFF. The CDR3 region has the DNA TGTGCCAGCAGTTCCCGGGGAGGTAGTAAAGACCCCAATGAAAAACTGTTTTTT.